This TCR beta chain was identified in a study of CD8 T cells in ankylosing spondylitis. Overall study results and limits: From matched ankylosing spondylitis synovial fluid, disease-linked clones were reportedly recovered at significantly enriched levels. Characteristic of ankylosing spondylitis blood, it appeared, was a TCR beta motif comprising about 8 highly homologous variants.

After removal of 9 bases from V and 6 bases from J, the junction contained 11 bases not matched to a gene. The CDR3 runs to 14 residues. Germline V lookup: CDR1 SNHLY, CDR2 FYNNEI. A word on this clonotype: Its antigen is as yet unknown.

TCRdb redid the calling of the 5' RACE reads with MiXCR, one entry per CDR3 protein. The sample lists 200,000 or so distinct CDR3 sequences; 13% were seen once. The source is a female donor with ankylosing spondylitis or in good health (not recorded which). The chain recombines TRBV2 with TRBJ1-2; 9 bases line up with TRBD1. The material sequenced was blood, either unsorted or a sorted T cell fraction (not recorded which). This chain's CDR3 is CASGQQGAGDGYTF. In nucleotides, the CDR3 is TGTGCCAGTGGTCAACAGGGGGCTGGGGATGGCTACACCTTC.